These 19 T cell receptor beta chains were all obtained from the same sample, sequenced in a study of cytomegalovirus exposure and HLA in healthy donors. 13 Jbeta primers and 60 Vbeta primers were used for the PCR. Assay: immunoSEQ multiplex PCR; the TCRdb copy retains only in-frame clones and omits some. This table holds roughly 180,000 clones, nearly 80% found once. What was sequenced was PBMCs. The receptors were sampled from a man aged 45-65 years in good health and CMV-seropositive.

This chain joins TRBV10-3 and TRBJ2-3; D is unclear. V was shortened by 3 bases and J by 2 bases, with 12 bases between the two germline ends. Germline V lookup: CDR1 ENHRY, CDR2 SYGVKD. This CDR3 region has 15 residues. The CDR3 protein is CAISEQDKTTDTQYF. The CDR3 nucleotides read TGTGCCATCAGTGAACAAGACAAGACCACAGATACGCAGTATTTT.

The rearrangement joins TRBV15 to TRBJ1-2, with D perhaps matching TRBD1 (6 bases). CDR1 is LNHNV and CDR2 is YYDKDF in the germline V gene (reference sequence). This CDR3 has 15 amino acids. The V end lost 0 bases, the J end lost 4 bases, and 12 bases lay between the germline ends. The CDR3 DNA reads TGTGCCACCAGCAGAGATGGGGGAGGGGGCTATGGCTACACCTTC. Translating gives CATSRDGGGGYGYTF.

The V gene is TRBV6-4, the J gene TRBJ2-1, with 10 positions matching TRBD2. Trimming took 7 bases from V and 9 from J; bases not matched to a gene: 9. The CDR3 totals 14 residues. CDR1 is MRHNA and CDR2 is SNTAGT in the germline V gene. CDR3 loop: CASKTSGTTGEQFF. In DNA form, the CDR3 reads TGTGCCAGCAAAACTAGCGGGACGACGGGTGAGCAGTTCTTC.

This chain uses TRBV28 with TRBJ1-5; 8 nucleotides line up with TRBD1. Looked up from germline, CDR1 is MDHEN and CDR2 is SYDVKM. This CDR3 comprises 17 residues. V lost 2 bases and J lost 5; bases outside the gene matches: 11. CDR3: CASSLLTRGLVDQPQHF. The DNA of the CDR3 is TGTGCCAGCAGTTTACTTACCAGGGGGCTAGTGGATCAGCCCCAGCATTTT.

The chain combines TRBV5-1 with TRBJ2-2; unclear D gene. Germline values: CDR1 SGHRS, CDR2 YFSETQ. This CDR3 has 15 amino acids. V was cut by 0 bases and J by 1 base, with 7 bases left in between. The CDR3 protein is CASSLARQNTGELFF. CDR3 coding DNA: TGCGCCAGCAGCTTGGCGAGACAGAACACCGGGGAGCTGTTTTTT.

The V call is TRBV2, the J call TRBJ2-7; D is undetermined. The ends were cut back, 6 bases at V and 4 bases at J, with 7 bases in the middle. Germline lookup yields CDR1 SNHLY and CDR2 FYNNEI. The CDR3 extends over 11 amino acids. The CDR3: CASSLLYEQYF. The DNA for the CDR3 is TGTGCCAGCAGCCTTCTTTACGAGCAGTACTTC.

The chain recombines TRBV15 with TRBJ1-1; D is uncertain. V lost 5 bases to trimming and J lost 0 bases, with 10 bases between them. The CDR3 consists of 14 residues. CDR1 is LNHNV, CDR2 YYDKDF, per germline (reference sequence). The CDR3: CATSATTMNTEAFF. CDR3 bases: TGTGCCACCAGCGCGACAACGATGAACACTGAAGCTTTCTTT. The whole variable domain, filled in from reference TRBV15 and TRBJ1-1, reads DAMVIQNPRYQVTQFGKPVTLSCSQTLNHNVMYWYQQKSSQAPKLLFHYYDKDFNNEADTPDNFQSRRPNTSFCFLDIRSPGLGDTAMYLCATSATTMNTEAFFGQGTRLTVV.

The chain carries TRBV5-1 and TRBJ2-1, with TRBD2 as a possible D gene (6 bases). Germline lookup yields CDR1 SGHRS and CDR2 YFSETQ. V lost 3 bases and J 0 bases, leaving 10 bases between the germline ends. The CDR3 loop spans 15 amino acids. The CDR3 reads CASSSGVGSYNEQFF. The CDR3 region has the DNA TGCGCCAGCAGCTCGGGGGTCGGCTCCTACAATGAGCAGTTCTTC.

CDR3 bases: TGTGCCAGCAGTTTAACCGGGACAGGCAAGGGGGGCTACACCTTC. It codes for CASSLTGTGKGGYTF. The chain employs TRBV28 and TRBJ1-2; TRBD1 agrees at 8 bases. The CDR3 loop spans 15 amino acids. J was trimmed by 8 bases and V by 2 bases; bases with no gene match: 10. Germline CDR1 reads MDHEN; CDR2 reads SYDVKM.

This chain links TRBV4-1 with TRBJ2-2, with TRBD2 matching over 7 bases. Germline CDR1 and CDR2: MGHRA and YSYEKL. The CDR3 is 17 residues long. The junction had 12 bases not matched to a gene; V was cut back by 4 bases and J by 4 bases. CDR3 in DNA: TGCGCCAGCAGCCCCATGGGGGGGGTAAAGGGCACCGGGGAGCTGTTTTTT. Protein product: CASSPMGGVKGTGELFF.

This clone was recorded once. It is unclear where the CDR3 begins or ends on the DNA, so no DNA is shown, and the CDR3 is as TCRdb lists it. The V call is TRBV2, the J call TRBJ2-5; TRBD2, the table's D call, was not compared with the DNA. Germline CDR1 is SNHLY and CDR2 is FYNNEI. The CDR3 spans 15 amino acids, including both terminal residues. The CDR3 sequence is CASSTSSGAGETQYF.

The chain links TRBV2 to TRBJ2-1, with D unresolved. The germline V gene has CDR1 SNHLY and CDR2 FYNNEI. V lost 8 bases to trimming and J lost 6 bases, with 14 bases between them. The CDR3 is made up of 13 amino acids. The CDR3 loop reads CASDSSAGNEQFF. The CDR3 DNA reads as TGTGCCAGCGATTCAAGTGCAGGCAATGAGCAGTTCTTC.

The chain joins TRBV27 to TRBJ1-6, with D unclear. Trimming stripped 4 bases from V and 10 bases from J, with 14 bases between. Germline lookup yields CDR1 MNHEY and CDR2 SMNVEV (reference sequence). The CDR3 spans 14 residues. CDR3 DNA sequence: TGTGCCAGCAGTTGGGGAGGGTATGACTCACCCCTCCACTTT. It yields the protein CASSWGGYDSPLHF.

The chain links TRBV5-1 to TRBJ1-2; 7 positions match TRBD1. Germline V gene lookup returns CDR1 SGHRS and CDR2 YFSETQ. The V and J ends lost 2 bases and 8 bases, in that order; junction bases with no gene match: 6. The CDR3 consists of 13 residues. The CDR3 DNA follows: TGCGCCAGCAGCTTAAACAGGGGAGAGGGCTACACCTTC. Its protein product is CASSLNRGEGYTF.

This chain links TRBV11-2 with TRBJ1-2; tentative D call: TRBD1 (6 bases). Trimming pared 5 bases from V and 6 bases from J, leaving 10 bases between. The CDR3 has 12 residues. Looked up from germline, CDR1 is SGHAT and CDR2 is FQNNGV. The DNA for the CDR3 is TGTGCCAGCAGCCTCTCAGGGGATGGCTACACCTTC. This gives the protein CASSLSGDGYTF.

The chain uses TRBV6-4 and TRBJ2-3, with 14 bases fitting TRBD2. The CDR3 covers 16 residues. The V gene's germline CDR1 is MRHNA and CDR2 SNTAGT. The V segment lost 6 bases and the J segment 1 base; nucleotides outside the gene matches: 3. CDR3 in amino acids: CASSPGLAGGTDTQYF. CDR3 nucleotide sequence: TGTGCCAGCAGCCCGGGACTAGCGGGGGGCACAGATACGCAGTATTTT.

The table lists this clone with a count of one. The V and J genes are TRBV28 and TRBJ2-5, with TRBD1 matching 8 bases. This CDR3 spans 15 amino acids. The V segment lost 5 bases and the J segment 5 bases; nucleotides outside the gene matches: 10. CDR1 is MDHEN and CDR2 is SYDVKM in the germline V gene. The CDR3 loop reads CASSLPQGAHETQYF. DNA for the CDR3: TGTGCCAGCAGTCTACCTCAGGGGGCCCACGAGACCCAGTACTTC.

This rearrangement joins TRBV5-5 to TRBJ2-1; TRBD1 is a possible D gene (5 bases). The germline V and J ends were trimmed by 3 bases and 2 bases, with 6 bases remaining between them. This CDR3 is 13 amino acids long. Germline CDR1 is SGHKS and CDR2 is YYEKEE (reference sequence). The CDR3 loop reads CASSSDTYNEQFF. CDR3 DNA: TGTGCCAGCAGCTCGGACACCTACAATGAGCAGTTCTTC.

This chain links TRBV6-1 with TRBJ1-2; 9 bases fit TRBD1. The germline CDR1 and CDR2 sequences are MNHNS and SASEGT. J was trimmed by 2 bases and V by 4 bases; bases with no gene match: 5. This CDR3 is built from 15 residues. DNA of the CDR3: TGTGCCAGCAGTGCAGGGACAGGGCTAAACTATGGCTACACCTTC. As protein: CASSAGTGLNYGYTF.